This entry lists 13 T cell receptor beta chains sequenced from one sample in a study of T cell changes during pregnancy in multiple sclerosis. Sequenced by immunoSEQ multiplex PCR; TCRdb stores in-frame clones only, minus some. The table records tens of thousands of clones, about 92% of them present only once. The source was CD4+ T cells from peripheral blood mononuclear cells, collected in the third trimester of pregnancy. Source of these receptors: a female donor with multiple sclerosis, enrolled in a pregnancy study.

In DNA, the CDR3 is TGTGCCAGCAGTGGCAGACCGGGCTATGGCTACACCTTC. It specifies CASSGRPGYGYTF. This rearrangement joins TRBV6-6 to TRBJ1-2; D is unclear. The CDR3 totals 13 residues. CDR1 and CDR2 from the germline V gene are MNHNY and SVGAGI (reference sequence). Trimming removed 5 bases at V and 4 bases at J, with 11 bases between.

J is TRBJ1-4 and V is TRBV9; TRBD1 matches 7 bases. Germline values: CDR1 SGDLS, CDR2 YYNGEE. The CDR3 totals 17 residues. The V segment lost 4 bases and the J segment 0 bases; nucleotides outside the gene matches: 9. The CDR3 is CASSPRQGRATNEKLFF. DNA of the CDR3: TGTGCCAGCAGCCCCCGACAGGGTAGGGCAACTAATGAAAAACTGTTTTTT.

This chain connects TRBV25-1 to TRBJ1-2; 9 positions agree with TRBD1. Germline-derived CDR1 and CDR2 are MGHDK and SYGVNS. Trimming removed 6 bases from V and 7 bases from J; junction bases left unmatched: 6. The CDR3 spans 13 residues. CDR3 DNA: TGTGCCAGCAGCCCCCGGACAGGGGCTGGCTACACCTTC. Amino acids: CASSPRTGAGYTF.

The chain links TRBV7-2 to TRBJ2-1; D might be TRBD2 (6 bases). CDR3 length: 15 residues. With 3 bases removed from V and 5 bases from J, the gap between germline ends came to 14 bases. Germline V gene sequence: CDR1 SGHTA, CDR2 FQGNSA. The CDR3 sequence: CASSLGGTVNNEQFF. The CDR3 bases are TGTGCCAGCAGCTTGGGCGGGACTGTCAACAATGAGCAGTTCTTC.

The sample holds one count of this clone. The rearrangement joins TRBV19 to TRBJ2-3, with D tentatively TRBD2 (6 bases). CDR3 length: 13 amino acids. The V end lost 5 bases, the J end lost 8 bases, and 14 bases lay between the germline ends. In germline, CDR1 is LNHDA, CDR2 SQIVND (reference sequence). CDR3 coding DNA: TGTGCCAGTAGTCGCAGTCGAGCGGGTACGCAGTATTTT. It encodes CASSRSRAGTQYF.

V is TRBV19 and J is TRBJ2-7; D is possibly TRBD1 (6 bases). Looked up from germline, CDR1 is LNHDA and CDR2 is SQIVND (reference sequence). V was trimmed by 3 bases and J by 2 bases, leaving 14 bases between them. The CDR3 covers 15 residues. In DNA form, the CDR3 reads TGTGCCAGTAGTATCCGGACAGAATCCGCCTACGAGCAGTACTTC. This codes for CASSIRTESAYEQYF. Supplemented by reference TRBV19 and TRBJ2-7, the full variable domain reads DGGITQSPKYLFRKEGQNVTLSCEQNLNHDAMYWYRQDPGQGLRLIYYSQIVNDFQKGDIAEGYSVSREKKESFPLTVTSAQKNPTAFYLCASSIRTESAYEQYFGPGTRLTVT.

The genes are TRBV19 and TRBJ2-1, with TRBD2 identical over 8 bases. The V segment lost 5 bases and the J segment 5 bases; nucleotides outside the gene matches: 5. This CDR3 is built from 14 residues. Germline V CDR1 and CDR2: LNHDA, SQIVND (reference sequence). In nucleotides, the CDR3 is TGTGCCAGTAGTGTGGGACTAGTGAACAATGAGCAGTTCTTC. This gives the protein CASSVGLVNNEQFF.

CDR3 nucleotides: TGTGCCTGGAATCCCGGGACAGGGACCACTGAAGCTTTCTTT. It translates to CAWNPGTGTTEAFF. This chain joins TRBV30 and TRBJ1-1, with TRBD1 identical over 9 bases. Germline trimming cut 4 bases from V and 4 bases from J; bases unmatched to any gene: 7. The CDR3 loop spans 14 amino acids. Germline V CDR1 and CDR2: GTSNPN, SVGIG (reference sequence).

This clone was recorded once. This CDR3 reads CAWLRTGGGFYEQYF. CDR3 coding DNA: TGTGCCTGGCTGCGCACAGGAGGGGGCTTCTACGAGCAGTACTTC. The chain combines TRBV30 with TRBJ2-7, with D possibly being TRBD1 (7 bases). Germline V gene lookup returns CDR1 GTSNPN and CDR2 SVGIG (reference sequence). Trimming took off 5 bases at V and 3 bases at J, with 20 bases between the two ends. The CDR3 totals 15 residues. The whole variable domain, filled in from reference TRBV30 and TRBJ2-7, reads SQTIHQWPATLVQPVGSPLSLECTVEGTSNPNLYWYRQAAGRGLQLLFYSVGIGQISSEVPQNLSASRPQDRQFILSSKKLLLSDSGFYLCAWLRTGGGFYEQYFGPGTRLTVT.

The chain combines TRBV4-3 with TRBJ2-3; TRBD1 agrees at 7 bases. Germline V CDR1 and CDR2: LGHNA, YSLEER. After removal of 4 bases from V and 2 bases from J, the junction contained 9 bases not matched to a gene. There are 16 residues in the CDR3. As DNA, the CDR3 is TGCGCCAGCAGCCCGAGGTCGGGACAGAACACAGATACGCAGTATTTT. The encoded protein is CASSPRSGQNTDTQYF.

V gene TRBV9 combines with J gene TRBJ1-6; weak D call: TRBD1 (5 bases). Germline V gene data show CDR1 as SGDLS and CDR2 as YYNGEE. V lost 2 bases and J 5 bases, leaving 8 bases between the germline ends. CDR3 length: 14 residues. Here the CDR3 DNA reads TGTGCCAGCAGCGTGCAGGGAAATAATTCACCCCTCCACTTT. This encodes CASSVQGNNSPLHF.

The chain carries TRBV11-3 and TRBJ2-2, with a tentative D call TRBD1 (6 bases). Germline V gene sequence: CDR1 SGHNT, CDR2 YENEEA. The CDR3 spans 14 residues. Trimming left V 3 bases short and J 2 bases short, with 7 bases between. This chain's CDR3 is CASSLDRNTGELFF. For the CDR3, the DNA is TGTGCCAGCAGCTTGGACAGAAACACCGGGGAGCTGTTTTTT.

The CDR3 nucleotides read TGTGCCAGCAGCCCCACTAGTTCCGGGGAGCTGTTTTTT. Its translation: CASSPTSSGELFF. The chain recombines TRBV11-3 with TRBJ2-2, with D tentatively TRBD2 (5 bases). The CDR3 is 13 amino acids. Trimming left V 5 bases short and J 6 bases short, with 10 bases between. Germline-derived CDR1 and CDR2 are SGHNT and YENEEA.